The 12 T cell receptor beta chains reported below all come from one sample, sequenced in a study of regulatory T cells in long-lasting Graves disease. Time point denoted: newly diagnosed GD, antithyroid drugs for less than 3 months. PBMCs provided the RNA from which the TCR library was made. Through Arm-PCR of CDR3 regions and iRepertoire HTBI primers, TCR beta libraries were built. TCRdb recomputed calls from the multiplex PCR reads with MiXCR, one row per CDR3 protein. This sample yields over 350,000 distinct CDR3 sequences, of which roughly 15% are seen a single time; over 7.5% belongs to the top ten. These data are also associated with another study on T cells in Graves' hyperthyroidism and ophthalmopathy.

This sample comprised peripheral blood mononuclear cells (PBMCs), obtained at new diagnosis, from a patient treated with antithyroid drugs. The receptors were sampled from a woman aged 40 to 50 with Graves disease.

This clonotype came up many times. The chain joins TRBV6-2 or TRBV6-3 to TRBJ2-1; tentative D call: TRBD1 (5 bases). Germline CDR1 and CDR2: MNHEY and SVGEGT. V was trimmed by 5 bases and J by 2 bases, leaving 13 bases between them. CDR3 length: 15 residues. CDR3 DNA sequence: TGTGCCAGCAGTCCCGGCCCAGGGCCCTACAATGAGCAGTTCTTC. It is translated as CASSPGPGPYNEQFF.

This clonotype was counted ten times or more. The chain carries TRBV28 and TRBJ1-2; D may be TRBD1 (5 bases). V dropped 3 bases and J dropped 7 bases, with 15 bases sitting between them. Looked up from germline, CDR1 is MDHEN and CDR2 is SYDVKM. The CDR3 spans 14 residues. The chain's CDR3 is CASSFFSRDSGYTF. The CDR3 DNA sequence: TGTGCCAGCAGTTTTTTTAGCCGAGACAGTGGCTACACCTTC.

This clonotype showed up just a few times. V is TRBV20-1 and J is TRBJ2-1; 8 positions match TRBD2. Unmatched junction bases numbered 12, after V lost 5 bases and J lost 3 bases. The CDR3 covers 16 residues. From germline, CDR1 is DFQATT and CDR2 SNEGSKA (reference sequence). CDR3 protein: CSAHLPGGSNYNEQFF. The CDR3 bases are TGCAGTGCTCACCTCCCGGGGGGGAGTAACTACAATGAGCAGTTCTTC.

This clonotype was recorded at least ten times. V usage is TRBV7-8 and J usage is TRBJ2-5; no clear D gene. The CDR3 length is 16 residues. Germline V CDR1 and CDR2: SGHVS, FQNEAQ. Trimming shortened V by 3 bases and J by 5 bases, and 19 bases separated the two germline ends. The CDR3 nucleotides are TGTGCCAGCAGCTTTATTGTGGAATCCGGGCTGGAGACCCAGTACTTC. It codes for CASSFIVESGLETQYF.

This clonotype was seen repeatedly, ten times or more. This chain links TRBV28 with TRBJ1-1, with TRBD1 identical over 12 bases. Trimming at V came to 6 bases and at J to 11 bases, leaving 10 bases not matched to a gene. CDR1 and CDR2 (germline): MDHEN, SYDVKM. CDR3 size: 14 residues. The CDR3 DNA is TGTGCCAGCAGCGCCACGGGACAGGGGGCGCGGGCTTTCTTT. Protein: CASSATGQGARAFF.

This clonotype turned up a few times. The rearrangement links TRBV19 to TRBJ2-2, with a tentative D call TRBD2 (7 bases). The V gene's germline CDR1 is LNHDA and CDR2 SQIVND (reference sequence). V lost 1 base, J lost 0 bases, and 15 bases lay in between. The CDR3 sequence is 18 residues long. CDR3 in amino acids: CASSIGGGGSANTGELFF. The CDR3 nucleotides are TGTGCCAGTAGTATAGGGGGGGGCGGGAGCGCGAACACCGGGGAGCTGTTTTTT.

This clonotype came up many times. The rearrangement joins TRBV20-1 to TRBJ2-3; the D gene is possibly TRBD2 (6 bases). The V and J ends lost 6 bases and 4 bases respectively, with 17 bases between them. The CDR3 runs 14 residues. CDR1 and CDR2 from the germline V gene are DFQATT and SNEGSKA (reference sequence). The CDR3 coding sequence is TGCAGTGCGGCCGTAGCGGAGAACGCAGATACGCAGTATTTT. Residues: CSAAVAENADTQYF.

This clonotype was detected ten times or more. The chain recombines TRBV12-5 with TRBJ2-3; D is uncertain. Germline CDR1 reads LGHNT; CDR2 reads FRNRAP. The CDR3 is 11 amino acids. This chain's CDR3 is CAYTDIDTQYF. CDR3 coding DNA: TGTGCGTATACTGACATCGATACGCAGTATTTT.

The rearrangement uses TRBV4-1 and TRBJ1-2; 7 nucleotides match TRBD1. This CDR3 comprises 17 residues. CDR1 and CDR2 (germline): MGHRA, YSYEKL. V trimming: 5 bases; J trimming: 0 bases; junction bases outside the gene matches: 12. The CDR3 DNA sequence: TGCGCCAGCAGCGCCAGGACAGGAACGACTTCTAACTATGGCTACACCTTC. The encoded protein is CASSARTGTTSNYGYTF.

This clonotype was seen at least ten times. The V call is TRBV6-1, the J call TRBJ2-3, with a weak D call TRBD1 (5 bases). Germline CDR1 MNHNS, CDR2 SASEGT. This CDR3 is built from 16 residues. Trimming removed 2 bases at V and 3 bases at J, with 15 bases between. The CDR3 bases are TGTGCCAGCAGTGAAATGACAGCCAGCGTGACAGATACGCAGTATTTT. Translation gives CASSEMTASVTDTQYF.

This chain links TRBV19 with TRBJ2-7, with TRBD1 matching over 9 bases. V was pared by 5 bases and J by 7 bases, with 9 bases of the junction left unmatched. This CDR3 has 14 amino acids. From germline, CDR1 is LNHDA and CDR2 SQIVND (reference sequence). The CDR3 nucleotides are TGTGCCAGTAGTCCGGGACAGGGCCCTTGGGAGCAGTACTTC. It translates to CASSPGQGPWEQYF. The full variable domain, its missing parts supplied by reference TRBV19 and TRBJ2-7, is DGGITQSPKYLFRKEGQNVTLSCEQNLNHDAMYWYRQDPGQGLRLIYYSQIVNDFQKGDIAEGYSVSREKKESFPLTVTSAQKNPTAFYLCASSPGQGPWEQYFGPGTRLTVT.

This clonotype was seen repeatedly, ten times or more. In DNA, the CDR3 is TGCAGTGCTAGAGAGGACTCCTGGGAGCAGTACTTC. Translation gives CSAREDSWEQYF. This chain joins TRBV20-1 and TRBJ2-7; possibly TRBD2 for D (5 bases). V dropped 0 bases and J dropped 7 bases, with 10 bases sitting between them. The CDR3 length is 12 residues. The germline CDR1 and CDR2 sequences are DFQATT and SNEGSKA (reference sequence).